This record looks at one T cell receptor (beta chain) sequence and its context. This CDR3 has 15 residues. J was trimmed by 5 bases and V by 3 bases; bases with no gene match: 7. From germline, CDR1 is SGDLS and CDR2 YYNGEE. This specimen belongs to a study of shared clonotypes between healthy human individuals. Profiled with immunoSEQ multiplex PCR; TCRdb holds only in-frame clones, not every one. The sample records about 2.2 million clones, approximately 94% being singletons. CD45RO-negative CD8 cells positively selected for CCR7 made up the naive population, which excluded terminally differentiated effector memory CD45RA+ cells.

The J gene is TRBJ2-5, the V gene TRBV9, with 10 bases aligning to TRBD1. The clonotype was recovered from a young man in good health. Some clones in this sample may be carry-over from other donors' samples. Material: naive CD8+ T cells from PBMCs. The CDR3 here is CASSGRQGAKETQYF. As DNA, the CDR3 is TGTGCCAGCAGCGGAAGACAGGGGGCGAAGGAGACCCAGTACTTC.